Reported below is one T cell receptor beta chain. Its antigen is unidentified. With a duration under 2 months, the hyperthyroidism was newly diagnosed in patients aged 18 to 65. Uncontrolled infection, other autoimmune disease, pregnancy or lactation disqualified patients from enrolment. CDR1 and CDR2 from the germline V gene are SGHAT and FQNNGV. The CDR3 covers 13 residues. Trimming cost V 3 bases and J 1 base, with 7 bases left between them. The data are from a study of T cells in Graves' hyperthyroidism and ophthalmopathy. Study-wide points: A model of 13 V-J pairs discriminated ophthalmopathy from stable hyperthyroidism. Blood also contained most expanded thyroid clonotypes above 0.001.

The investigators amplified TCR beta CDR3 regions from RNA transcripts. In the first-round RT-PCR of the TCR CDR3, the HTBI primer set was used. In TCRdb, the multiplex PCR reads were re-called with MiXCR into one record per CDR3 protein. The sample holds about 360,000 distinct CDR3 sequences; around 14% are singletons and the top ten take 9.2%. The clonotype originates from a woman younger than 35 with Graves' hyperthyroidism. The sample consisted of blood. The chain recombines TRBV11-2 with TRBJ2-7; D call uncertain. The CDR3 DNA sequence: TGTGCCAGCAGCTTTAGGGCGTCCTACGAGCAGTACTTC. Translated, it gives CASSFRASYEQYF.